This TCR beta chain was obtained from a study of Tregs in tolerant kidney transplant recipients. Study-wide background: Related graft donors supplied nonmyeloablative bone marrow transplants, and mixed chimerism was transient.

Data came from immunoSEQ multiplex PCR; TCRdb stores just in-frame clones and leaves some out. The specimen's table records fewer than 40,000 clones. A remark on this clone: Its antigen is still unknown. The CDR3 is cut off 3 residues early in the read; its end comes from the germline J gene.

Losses at the gene ends were 2 bases for V and 2 bases for J; bases not matched to a gene: 12. The germline V gene has CDR1 ENHRY and CDR2 SYGVKD. The CDR3 is made up of 17 amino acids. Thawed PBMCs were FACS-sorted into unstimulated CD4+CD25+CD127- regulatory T cells, CD4+CD25- non-regulatory cells, CD4 and CD8 cells. Findings and limits, study-wide: Biological reproducibility was not directly addressed in this study. In tolerant patients, donor-specific Tregs outgrew total Tregs, suggesting antigen-driven expansion.

The gene calls are TRBV10-3 and TRBJ2-7, with 7 bases matching TRBD2. The TCR sequence derives from a human donor who received a combined kidney and bone marrow transplant. The sequencing used CD8+ T cells from blood, collected before the transplant. The CDR3 DNA, read in part, is TGTGCCATCAGTGAGGCTAGCGGTCACCGGAACCCCTACGAG. Protein: CAISEASGHRNPYE. The full CDR3 protein reads CAISEASGHRNPYEQYF.